The clone carrying this T cell receptor beta chain turned up a few times. The antigen is not known. Time point here: patch test 2, 6 weeks after DPC sensitization. The sample's treatment: therapeutic diphenylcyclopropenone sensitization with weekly scalp DPC. Trimming removed 7 bases at V and 0 bases at J, with 4 bases between. The length of the CDR3 is 12 residues. CDR1 MDHEN and CDR2 SYDVKM come from the germline V gene. This record comes from a study of human T cells and chemical hapten exposure. Study overall: Patients got weekly scalp diphenylcyclopropenone doses over the approximately 23-week study. Each patch test put 0.01% DPC on the upper back, and results were read at 6 days. Overall study results and limits: Versus controls, expanded TCRs had significantly more large CDR3 similarity clusters. Positive correlation was observed between PT1 expanded TCR counts and patch test score.

Via MiXCR, TCRdb re-called the RACE reads, giving one row per CDR3 protein. The table shows about 140,000 distinct CDR3 sequences, with 12% occurring only once. The chain employs TRBV28 and TRBJ2-1; D is uncertain. This TCR was sampled from a woman in her forties or fifties with alopecia areata. Some clones in this sample may be carry-over from other donors' samples. The starting material was whole blood, obtained in connection with sensitization to the hapten diphenylcyclopropenone (DPC). CDR3 region: CASKTSYNEQFF. The DNA of the CDR3 is TGTGCCAGCAAAACCTCCTACAATGAGCAGTTCTTC.